This T cell receptor (beta chain) was recorded in a study of blood T cells in healthy people across ages. Study findings and constraints: Per million T cells, the diversity of TCR beta decreased roughly linearly as age advanced.

A J-beta primer mix and a sample-barcoded 5' primer were used in a second PCR of roughly 6 to 12 cycles. A minimum of 2.5 million CDR3-containing paired-end reads was obtained for each sample. TCRdb fed the 5' RACE reads into MiXCR, producing one record per CDR3 protein. Of nearly 1 million distinct CDR3 sequences listed, about 51% are singletons. Comment on this clonotype: No antigen is known for it.

Material for sequencing was blood. The sequence was obtained from a woman aged 60-75 years in good health.

The CDR3 DNA follows: TGCAGTGCGACAACGACTAGCGGGAGCGTGAACGAGCAGTACTTC. Its protein is CSATTTSGSVNEQYF. The chain joins TRBV20-1 to TRBJ2-5; 12 bases align to TRBD2. The DNA end is more similar to TRBJ2-7, so the J call may be wrong. CDR1 is DFQATT, CDR2 SNEGSKA, per germline (reference sequence). This CDR3 comprises 15 residues.